The T cell receptor (beta chain) described here comes from a study of beta chain features in type 1 diabetes. Study outcomes and limitations: The naive, central memory and Treg TCRB repertoires of patients appeared to be more similar to one another than those of healthy donors. In cDNA sequencing, cells with high TCR expression could be over-represented. VDJ junctions in type 1 diabetes patients carried more deletions and fewer insertions.

The CDR3 runs to 15 residues. V dropped 2 bases and J dropped 4 bases, with 14 bases sitting between them. Looked up from germline, CDR1 is SNHLY and CDR2 is FYNNEI. Isolated RNA was reverse transcribed in full, so expressed TCRB transcripts were sequenced. Sequenced by immunoSEQ multiplex PCR; TCRdb stores in-frame clones only, minus some. Of approximately 90,000 clones listed, 25% to 35% are singletons. As to this clone: No antigen is known for it.

CD4+ naive, central memory, regulatory and stem cell-like memory cells were sorted via CD45RO/CCR7/CD25/CD127/CD95/CD27. The rearrangement joins TRBV2 to TRBJ1-2; weak D call: TRBD1 (6 bases). Sequencing was performed on stem cell memory CD4+ T cells from blood. The clonotype was recovered from a woman younger than 35 in good health. The DNA for the CDR3 is TGTGCCAGCAGTGAATCACAACAGGGTGTCTATGGCTACACCTTC. Translation gives CASSESQQGVYGYTF.